Sequencing of this TCR beta chain was carried out in a study of blood T cell repertoires in COVID-19. Across the study: Acute and convalescent COVID-19 samples came from the United States, Italy and Spain.

The CDR3 covers 16 residues. Per the germline V gene, CDR1 is LGHNT and CDR2 is FRNRAP. V shed 5 bases, J shed 9 bases, and the junction held 14 bases outside the gene matches. In the original workflow: Amplified reference gene primers provided the basis for estimating nucleated cell counts. Using immunoSEQ multiplex PCR, the repertoire was profiled, and TCRdb retains in-frame clones only, with some absent. The V and J calls and clone size were taken over from that table, and D and trimming were inferred from the DNA. The sample shows about 480,000 clones, around nine tenths of them seen only once. Sequencing used peripheral blood. The rearrangement joins TRBV12-5 to TRBJ2-2, with TRBD2 identical over 8 bases. This TCR came from a woman aged 50 to 65 with COVID-19, enrolled during active disease. The CDR3 region is CASGPSGGGPNRELFF. CDR3 DNA: TGTGCTAGTGGTCCCTCCGGGGGGGGGCCCAACCGGGAGCTGTTTTTT.